A selection of T cell receptor beta chains follows, all from one sample in a study of T cell repertoires in cytomegalovirus infection. MiXCR, run by TCRdb on the reads, gives a single entry per CDR3 protein. The sample gives roughly 180,000 distinct CDR3 sequences, about a sixth of which show up once; approximately 25% is in the top ten. Sequencing used CD8+ T cells from PBMCs. These receptors were taken from a human donor in good health (CMV status not recorded). Some clones in this sample may be carry-over from other donors' samples. The CDR3 runs from the conserved cysteine through the conserved F or W. Fields, in order: D gene, J gene, clone size, V gene, CDR3 protein, CDR3 DNA. D genes are given only for firm matches. A clone size is listed for some rows: how often the clone was seen (once, few, many), or a class if it is expanded.

d_gene: -; j_gene: TRBJ2-1; abundance: -; v_gene: TRBV14; CDR3aa: CASSVMGTYNEQFF; CDR3nt: TGTGCCAGCAGCGTGATGGGGACCTACAATGAGCAGTTCTTC
d_gene: -; j_gene: TRBJ1-2; abundance: few; v_gene: TRBV12-3/TRBV12-4; CDR3aa: CASSLNSLYGYTF; CDR3nt: TGTGCCAGCAGTTTGAACAGCCTCTATGGCTACACCTTC
d_gene: TRBD1; j_gene: TRBJ1-5; abundance: -; v_gene: TRBV28; CDR3aa: CASSFLWDSGNQPQHF; CDR3nt: TGTGCCAGCAGTTTTTTGTGGGACAGTGGAAATCAGCCCCAGCATTTT
d_gene: -; j_gene: TRBJ2-7; abundance: -; v_gene: TRBV4-3; CDR3aa: CASSQERAYEQYF; CDR3nt: TGCGCCAGCAGCCAAGAACGGGCCTACGAGCAGTACTTC
d_gene: TRBD1; j_gene: TRBJ1-5; abundance: few; v_gene: TRBV6-2/TRBV6-3; CDR3aa: CASSTTGVNQPQHF; CDR3nt: TGTGCCAGCAGTACCACAGGGGTCAATCAGCCCCAGCATTTT
d_gene: -; j_gene: TRBJ2-2; abundance: few; v_gene: TRBV28; CDR3aa: CASSSDRLPNTGELFF; CDR3nt: TGTGCCAGCAGTTCCGACAGGCTTCCGAACACCGGGGAGCTGTTTTTT
d_gene: -; j_gene: TRBJ1-2; abundance: few; v_gene: TRBV20-1; CDR3aa: CSARRQGSLWGYTF; CDR3nt: TGCAGTGCTAGACGCCAGGGTTCCTTGTGGGGCTACACCTTC
d_gene: -; j_gene: TRBJ2-7; abundance: few; v_gene: TRBV5-6; CDR3aa: CASSLDGLSSYEQYF; CDR3nt: TGTGCCAGCAGCTTGGATGGGCTGAGTTCCTACGAGCAGTACTTC
d_gene: -; j_gene: TRBJ1-1; abundance: -; v_gene: TRBV7-2; CDR3aa: CASDQVEAFF; CDR3nt: TGTGCCAGCGACCAGGTTGAAGCTTTCTTT
d_gene: -; j_gene: TRBJ2-7; abundance: -; v_gene: TRBV30; CDR3aa: CAWGRGRGYEQYF; CDR3nt: TGTGCCTGGGGTCGGGGCAGGGGTTACGAGCAGTACTTC
d_gene: -; j_gene: TRBJ1-5; abundance: -; v_gene: TRBV6-2/TRBV6-3; CDR3aa: CASSYRRQGRSNQPQHF; CDR3nt: TGTGCCAGCAGTTACAGGCGGCAGGGGAGAAGCAATCAGCCCCAGCATTTT
d_gene: -; j_gene: TRBJ2-7; abundance: -; v_gene: TRBV7-9; CDR3aa: CASSLSSQSGEQYF; CDR3nt: TGTGCCAGCAGCTTATCTTCCCAGTCGGGAGAGCAGTACTTC
d_gene: -; j_gene: TRBJ2-1; abundance: few; v_gene: TRBV29-1; CDR3aa: CSGELRDSYNEQFF; CDR3nt: TGCAGCGGGGAGTTGCGGGATTCCTACAATGAGCAGTTCTTC
d_gene: -; j_gene: TRBJ2-3; abundance: few; v_gene: TRBV12-3/TRBV12-4; CDR3aa: CASSFVGLEAQYF; CDR3nt: TGTGCCAGCAGTTTCGTAGGGTTGGAGGCGCAGTATTTT
d_gene: -; j_gene: TRBJ2-3; abundance: many; v_gene: TRBV7-2; CDR3aa: CASSLVGLETQYF; CDR3nt: TGTGCCAGCAGCTTAGTTGGTCTCGAAACGCAGTATTTT
d_gene: TRBD1; j_gene: TRBJ1-5; abundance: few; v_gene: TRBV19; CDR3aa: CASRWTGDIGQPQHF; CDR3nt: TGTGCCAGTAGATGGACAGGGGATATCGGTCAGCCCCAGCATTTT
d_gene: -; j_gene: TRBJ2-7; abundance: many; v_gene: TRBV6-5; CDR3aa: CASSYGRAYEQYF; CDR3nt: TGTGCCAGCAGTTACGGTAGGGCTTACGAGCAGTACTTC
d_gene: -; j_gene: TRBJ1-1; abundance: -; v_gene: TRBV27; CDR3aa: CASRGVTEAFF; CDR3nt: TGTGCCAGCAGGGGGGTCACTGAAGCTTTCTTT
d_gene: TRBD1; j_gene: TRBJ2-7; abundance: few; v_gene: TRBV6-2/TRBV6-3; CDR3aa: CASSSNIRDRSYEQYF; CDR3nt: TGTGCCAGCAGTTCCAACATTAGGGACAGATCCTACGAGCAGTACTTC
d_gene: TRBD2; j_gene: TRBJ2-7; abundance: -; v_gene: TRBV7-9; CDR3aa: CASSLGGFYEQYF; CDR3nt: TGTGCCAGCAGCTTGGGGGGGTTCTACGAGCAGTACTTC
d_gene: -; j_gene: TRBJ2-7; abundance: few; v_gene: TRBV15; CDR3aa: CATSLDRSYEQYF; CDR3nt: TGTGCCACCAGCCTGGACAGATCTTACGAGCAGTACTTC
d_gene: -; j_gene: TRBJ1-2; abundance: -; v_gene: TRBV29-1; CDR3aa: CSVESAGGYTF; CDR3nt: TGCAGCGTTGAATCCGCCGGGGGCTACACCTTC
d_gene: -; j_gene: TRBJ2-7; abundance: few; v_gene: TRBV7-2; CDR3aa: CASSPRTAYEQYF; CDR3nt: TGTGCCAGCAGCCCCCGGACGGCATACGAGCAGTACTTC
d_gene: -; j_gene: TRBJ1-6; abundance: few; v_gene: TRBV7-6; CDR3aa: CASSLDAAYNSPLHF; CDR3nt: TGTGCCAGCAGCTTAGACGCAGCCTATAATTCACCCCTCCACTTT
d_gene: -; j_gene: TRBJ1-2; abundance: few; v_gene: TRBV20-1; CDR3aa: CSAQDTANYGYTF; CDR3nt: TGCAGTGCTCAGGACACAGCTAACTATGGCTACACCTTC
d_gene: TRBD1; j_gene: TRBJ2-4; abundance: -; v_gene: TRBV7-8; CDR3aa: CASSLNPGTAAKNIQYF; CDR3nt: TGTGCCAGCAGCTTGAATCCCGGGACAGCAGCCAAAAACATTCAGTACTTC
d_gene: -; j_gene: TRBJ1-1; abundance: few; v_gene: TRBV4-1; CDR3aa: CASSQEVTDEAFF; CDR3nt: TGCGCCAGCAGCCAAGAAGTTACAGACGAAGCTTTCTTT
d_gene: -; j_gene: TRBJ2-7; abundance: many; v_gene: TRBV7-6; CDR3aa: CASSSGTGPSEQYF; CDR3nt: TGTGCCAGCAGCTCCGGGACGGGGCCCTCCGAGCAGTACTTC
d_gene: -; j_gene: TRBJ2-7; abundance: -; v_gene: TRBV2; CDR3aa: CASTGGYIYEQYF; CDR3nt: TGTGCCAGCACCGGGGGATATATTTACGAGCAGTACTTC
d_gene: -; j_gene: TRBJ1-4; abundance: -; v_gene: TRBV2; CDR3aa: CASRTRGREKLFF; CDR3nt: TGTGCCAGCCGAACAAGGGGAAGAGAAAAACTGTTTTTT
d_gene: -; j_gene: TRBJ1-4; abundance: -; v_gene: TRBV15; CDR3aa: CATSMRGGLNEKLFF; CDR3nt: TGTGCCACCAGCATGAGGGGGGGGCTTAATGAAAAACTGTTTTTT
d_gene: TRBD1; j_gene: TRBJ1-2; abundance: -; v_gene: TRBV6-2/TRBV6-3; CDR3aa: CDSSIHPGQGSGYTF; CDR3nt: TGTGACAGCAGCATACATCCGGGACAGGGGTCCGGCTACACCTTC
d_gene: -; j_gene: TRBJ1-1; abundance: few; v_gene: TRBV15; CDR3aa: CATTSRIGQNTEAFF; CDR3nt: TGTGCCACCACCAGCAGGATCGGACAGAACACTGAAGCTTTCTTT
d_gene: TRBD1; j_gene: TRBJ1-2; abundance: few; v_gene: TRBV7-9; CDR3aa: CASSSLRQGLFYGYTF; CDR3nt: TGTGCCAGCAGCTCCCTTCGACAGGGGCTTTTCTATGGCTACACCTTC
d_gene: -; j_gene: TRBJ1-4; abundance: few; v_gene: TRBV28; CDR3aa: CASSPRQSEKLFF; CDR3nt: TGTGCCAGCAGTCCACGACAGTCTGAAAAACTGTTTTTT
d_gene: TRBD1; j_gene: TRBJ1-5; abundance: few; v_gene: TRBV28; CDR3aa: CASSLYRDRVNQPQHF; CDR3nt: TGTGCCAGCAGTTTATATCGGGACAGGGTCAATCAGCCCCAGCATTTT
d_gene: -; j_gene: TRBJ1-5; abundance: -; v_gene: TRBV28; CDR3aa: CASSFDNQPQHF; CDR3nt: TGTGCCAGCAGTTTCGACAATCAGCCCCAGCATTTT
d_gene: -; j_gene: TRBJ1-2; abundance: few; v_gene: TRBV7-9; CDR3aa: CASSAGTTYGYTF; CDR3nt: TGTGCCAGCAGCGCCGGGACAACCTATGGCTACACCTTC
d_gene: TRBD1; j_gene: TRBJ1-1; abundance: -; v_gene: TRBV7-9; CDR3aa: CASSFSDRGNTEAFF; CDR3nt: TGTGCCAGCAGCTTTTCTGACAGGGGCAACACTGAAGCTTTCTTT
d_gene: -; j_gene: TRBJ2-7; abundance: -; v_gene: TRBV4-1; CDR3aa: CASSQTPDILWGEQYF; CDR3nt: TGCGCCAGCAGCCAGACTCCGGACATCCTATGGGGGGAGCAGTACTTC
d_gene: TRBD2; j_gene: TRBJ2-7; abundance: -; v_gene: TRBV7-8; CDR3aa: CASSLALTSGGRSEQYF; CDR3nt: TGTGCCAGCAGCTTGGCCTTGACTAGCGGGGGAAGGAGCGAGCAGTACTTC